The rows below give T cell receptor beta chains drawn from one sample of a study of PD-L1 blockade in urothelial cancer. Some clones are missing from TCRdb's copy, which holds only in-frame ones; the method was immunoSEQ multiplex PCR. This table has under 30,000 clones, 79% appearing once. Sequenced material: PBMCs, taken around atezolizumab (anti-PD-L1) treatment. The receptor set was obtained from a man aged 65-85 years with urothelial cancer. The CDR3 runs from the conserved cysteine through the conserved F or W. The order of the fields is D gene, V gene, J gene, CDR3 DNA, CDR3 protein. The D gene is left open where the match is weak.

D: -
V: TRBV6-1
J: TRBJ1-2
DNA: TGTGCCAGCAGTGGGGAGCTCTATGGCTACACCTTC
CDR3: CASSGELYGYTF

D: -
V: TRBV30
J: TRBJ2-5
DNA: TGTGCCGGAAGGGAGCAAGAGACCCAGTACTTC
CDR3: CAGREQETQYF

D: -
V: TRBV15
J: TRBJ1-2
DNA: TGTGCCACCAGCAGAGATGGCGCAGGGGCCTATGGCTACACCTTC
CDR3: CATSRDGAGAYGYTF

D: TRBD1
V: TRBV7-2
J: TRBJ1-1
DNA: TGTGCCAGCAGCTTAGTTGGACAGGGGATGAACACTGAAGCTTTCTTT
CDR3: CASSLVGQGMNTEAFF

D: -
V: TRBV14
J: TRBJ1-1
DNA: TGTGCCAGCAGTCGACAGAAGAACACTGAAGCTTTCTTT
CDR3: CASSRQKNTEAFF

D: TRBD1
V: TRBV7-9
J: TRBJ1-6
DNA: TGTGCCAGCAGCTTGGACAGGGGGAATTCACCCCTCCACTTT
CDR3: CASSLDRGNSPLHF

D: TRBD1
V: TRBV10-3
J: TRBJ2-7
DNA: TGTGCCATCAGAGGGACAGGGGACTTCAACGAGCAGTACTTC
CDR3: CAIRGTGDFNEQYF

D: -
V: TRBV7-9
J: TRBJ1-6
DNA: TGTGCCAGCAGTACGGGAGGTTCACCCCTCCACTTT
CDR3: CASSTGGSPLHF

D: TRBD1
V: TRBV5-6
J: TRBJ1-1
DNA: TGTGCCAGCAGCTCGGGGACAGGGGGCGGCACTGAAGCTTTCTTT
CDR3: CASSSGTGGGTEAFF

D: TRBD1
V: TRBV13
J: TRBJ2-7
DNA: TGTGCCAGCAGCTCGTCGGGACAGGGGTCCTACGAGCAGTACTTC
CDR3: CASSSSGQGSYEQYF

D: -
V: TRBV5-1
J: TRBJ1-3
DNA: TGCGCCAGCAGACCCAGGGCAGCTGGAAACACCATATATTTT
CDR3: CASRPRAAGNTIYF